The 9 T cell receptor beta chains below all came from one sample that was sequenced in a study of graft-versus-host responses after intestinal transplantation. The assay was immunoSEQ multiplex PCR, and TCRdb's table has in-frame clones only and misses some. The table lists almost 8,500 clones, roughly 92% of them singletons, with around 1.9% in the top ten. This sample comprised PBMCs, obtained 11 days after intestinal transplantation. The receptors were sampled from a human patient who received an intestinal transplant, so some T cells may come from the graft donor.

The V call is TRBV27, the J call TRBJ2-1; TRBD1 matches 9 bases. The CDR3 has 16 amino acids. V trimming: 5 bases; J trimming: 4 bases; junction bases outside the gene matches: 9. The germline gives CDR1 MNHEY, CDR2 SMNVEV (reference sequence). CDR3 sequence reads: CASSTMGQGGYNEQFF. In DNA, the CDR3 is TGTGCCAGCAGTACCATGGGACAGGGAGGGTACAATGAGCAGTTCTTC.

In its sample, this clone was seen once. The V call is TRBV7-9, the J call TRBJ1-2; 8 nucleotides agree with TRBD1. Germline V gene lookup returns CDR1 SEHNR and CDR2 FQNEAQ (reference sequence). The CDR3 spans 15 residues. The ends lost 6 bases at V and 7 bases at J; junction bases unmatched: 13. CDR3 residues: CASRSTLDRGVGYTF. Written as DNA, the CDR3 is TGTGCCAGCAGGAGTACTTTAGACAGGGGTGTTGGCTACACCTTC.

As DNA, the CDR3 is TGCGCCAGCAGCTCCGGGGCTAGCGGGATAGAGACCCAGTACTTC. Amino acid sequence: CASSSGASGIETQYF. V is TRBV5-1 and J is TRBJ2-5; TRBD2 matches at 9 bases. CDR3 length: 15 residues. The V gene end was trimmed by 3 bases and the J gene end by 4 bases; junction bases not matched to a gene: 7. CDR1 is SGHRS, CDR2 YFSETQ, per germline.

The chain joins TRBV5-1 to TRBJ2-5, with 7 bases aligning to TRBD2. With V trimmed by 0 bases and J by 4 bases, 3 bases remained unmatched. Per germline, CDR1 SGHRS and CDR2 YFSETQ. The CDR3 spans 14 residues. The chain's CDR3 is CASSLAQRGETQYF. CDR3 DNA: TGCGCCAGCAGCTTGGCCCAGCGGGGAGAGACCCAGTACTTC. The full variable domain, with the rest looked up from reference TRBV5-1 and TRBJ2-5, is KAGVTQTPRYLIKTRGQQVTLSCSPISGHRSVSWYQQTPGQGLQFLFEYFSETQRNKGNFPGRFSGRQFSNSRSEMNVSTLELGDSALYLCASSLAQRGETQYFGPGTRLLVL.

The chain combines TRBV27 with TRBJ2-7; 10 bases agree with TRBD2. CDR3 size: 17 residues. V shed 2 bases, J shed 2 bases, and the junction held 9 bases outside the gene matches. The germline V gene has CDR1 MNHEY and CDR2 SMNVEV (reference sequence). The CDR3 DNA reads TGTGCCAGCAGTTTACTTGTTAGCGGGGGGTCGACCTACGAGCAGTACTTC. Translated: CASSLLVSGGSTYEQYF.

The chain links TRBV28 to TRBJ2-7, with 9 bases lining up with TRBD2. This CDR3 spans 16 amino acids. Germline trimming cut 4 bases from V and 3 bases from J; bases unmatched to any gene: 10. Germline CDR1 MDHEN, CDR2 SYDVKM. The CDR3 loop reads CASSSPGTSYIYEQYF. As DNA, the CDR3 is TGTGCCAGCAGTTCCCCCGGGACTAGCTACATCTACGAGCAGTACTTC.

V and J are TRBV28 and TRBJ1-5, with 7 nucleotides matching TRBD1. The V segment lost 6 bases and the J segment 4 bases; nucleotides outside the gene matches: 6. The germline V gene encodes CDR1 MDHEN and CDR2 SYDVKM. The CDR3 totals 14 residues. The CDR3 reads CASSPWDSNQPQHF. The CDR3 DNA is TGTGCCAGCAGCCCATGGGACAGTAATCAGCCCCAGCATTTT.

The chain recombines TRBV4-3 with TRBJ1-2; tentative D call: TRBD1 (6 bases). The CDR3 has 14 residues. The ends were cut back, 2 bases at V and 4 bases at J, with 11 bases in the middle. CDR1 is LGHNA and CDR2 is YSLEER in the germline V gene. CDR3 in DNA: TGCGCCAGCAGCCAACCGGGGGGGGCCTATGGCTACACCTTC. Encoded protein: CASSQPGGAYGYTF.

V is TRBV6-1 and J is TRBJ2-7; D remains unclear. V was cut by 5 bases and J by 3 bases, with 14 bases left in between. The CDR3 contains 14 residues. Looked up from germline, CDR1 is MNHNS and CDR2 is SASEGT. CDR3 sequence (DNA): TGTGCCAGCAGTTGGGCCTCTGAATTCTACGAGCAGTACTTC. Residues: CASSWASEFYEQYF.